This TCR beta chain was found in a study of T cell changes during pregnancy in multiple sclerosis. Generated by immunoSEQ multiplex PCR, the TCRdb table keeps only in-frame clones and is missing some. The top ten clones hold approximately 2% of a sample with 50,000 to 70,000 clones, roughly 89% of them seen once. The CDR3 runs 15 residues. J lost 5 bases, V lost 5 bases, and 10 bases had no gene match. Germline V gene lookup returns CDR1 MNHNS and CDR2 SASEGT. The chain carries TRBV6-1 and TRBJ2-5; 8 nucleotides agree with TRBD1. Sequenced here: peripheral blood, sampled in the third trimester of pregnancy. This receptor was identified in a female donor in good health, enrolled as a control in a pregnancy study. CDR3 nucleotides: TGTGCCAGCAGTCGGACAGGGACCGTATCGGAGACCCAGTACTTC. It specifies CASSRTGTVSETQYF.